The 5 T cell receptor beta chains given below trace back to one sample, sequenced in a study of cytomegalovirus exposure and HLA in healthy donors. Sequencing was performed with immunoSEQ multiplex PCR; in TCRdb, only in-frame clones are kept and a portion is missing. The repertoire holds about 110,000 clones, with 70% to 85% as singletons. The sample taken for sequencing was PBMCs. The receptor source for this set is a woman aged 18-29 years in good health and CMV-seronegative.

The rearrangement links TRBV9 to TRBJ1-6, with 7 bases that match TRBD1. The CDR3 contains 15 residues. V lost 2 bases to trimming and J lost 10 bases; unmatched junction nucleotides: 9. The V gene's germline CDR1 is SGDLS and CDR2 YYNGEE. Here the CDR3 DNA reads TGTGCCAGCAGCGTGGATACAGGGGTTCTCTCACCCCTCCACTTT. Its translation is CASSVDTGVLSPLHF. Drawing the rest from reference TRBV9 and TRBJ1-6, the complete variable domain is DSGVTQTPKHLITATGQRVTLRCSPRSGDLSVYWYQQSLDQGLQFLIQYYNGEERAKGNILERFSAQQFPDLHSELNLSSLELGDSALYFCASSVDTGVLSPLHFGNGTRLTVT.

The chain recombines TRBV28 with TRBJ1-5, with 7 bases lining up with TRBD1. Germline V CDR1 and CDR2: MDHEN, SYDVKM. V shed 5 bases, J shed 4 bases, and the junction held 5 bases outside the gene matches. This CDR3 spans 14 amino acids. In DNA, the CDR3 is TGTGCCAGCAGTCCTGACAGGGCGAATCAGCCCCAGCATTTT. Protein product: CASSPDRANQPQHF.

The CDR3 coding sequence is TGTGCCAGTAGATCCAGGGACACTGAAGCTTTCTTT. This gives the protein CASRSRDTEAFF. This chain links TRBV19 with TRBJ1-1, with D tentatively TRBD1 (5 bases). CDR3 length: 12 amino acids. Germline V gene sequence: CDR1 LNHDA, CDR2 SQIVND (reference sequence). Trimming shortened V by 6 bases and J by 3 bases, and 8 bases separated the two germline ends.

The CDR3 DNA is TGTGCCAGTAGTATCTTGCGGGGGGGCACAGATACGCAGTATTTT. Its translation: CASSILRGGTDTQYF. The genes are TRBV19 and TRBJ2-3; 8 positions match TRBD2. CDR3 length: 15 amino acids. CDR1 and CDR2 (germline): LNHDA, SQIVND (reference sequence). After removal of 3 bases from V and 1 base from J, the junction contained 3 bases not matched to a gene.

CDR3 DNA: TGCAGCGTTGGGTACCGACTAGCGGGGGACCGGGGTACCCAGTACTTC. Amino acids: CSVGYRLAGDRGTQYF. This chain links TRBV29-1 with TRBJ2-5; TRBD2 matches at 12 bases. Germline lookup yields CDR1 SQVTM and CDR2 ANQGSEA. The CDR3 loop spans 16 amino acids. With 4 bases clipped from V and 8 bases from J, the junction kept 14 bases outside the gene matches.